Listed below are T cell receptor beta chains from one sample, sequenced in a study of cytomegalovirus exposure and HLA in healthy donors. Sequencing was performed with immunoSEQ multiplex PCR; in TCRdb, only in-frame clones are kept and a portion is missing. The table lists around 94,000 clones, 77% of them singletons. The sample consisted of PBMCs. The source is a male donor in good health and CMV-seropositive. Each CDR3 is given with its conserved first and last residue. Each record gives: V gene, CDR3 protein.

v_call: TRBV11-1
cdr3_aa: CASSSGMGGYTF

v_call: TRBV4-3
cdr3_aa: CASSQGPSGYRTDTQYF

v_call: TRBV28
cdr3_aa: CASSRDTVNEKLFF

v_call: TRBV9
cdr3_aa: CASSARQTTGNTEAFF

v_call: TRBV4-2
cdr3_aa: CASSREGQEVGSHTF

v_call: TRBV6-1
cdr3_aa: CASSEAARSSTEAFF

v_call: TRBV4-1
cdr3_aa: CASSQFGTGSYEQYF

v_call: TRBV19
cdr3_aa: CASSTSGGTYEQYF

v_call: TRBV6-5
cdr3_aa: CASSYLGTGSNEQYF

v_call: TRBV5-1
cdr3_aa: CASSLSTLAGGRYIDTQYF

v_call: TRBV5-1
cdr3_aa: CASSAGQGANTGELFF

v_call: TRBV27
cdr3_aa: CASSPGGGELIFEQYF

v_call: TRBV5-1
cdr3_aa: CASSIGLATNNEQFF

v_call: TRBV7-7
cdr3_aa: CASSLDRNTEAFF

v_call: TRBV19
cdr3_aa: CASSSAGTGPYEQYF

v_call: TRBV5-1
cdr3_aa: CASSLAGQGPNEKLFF